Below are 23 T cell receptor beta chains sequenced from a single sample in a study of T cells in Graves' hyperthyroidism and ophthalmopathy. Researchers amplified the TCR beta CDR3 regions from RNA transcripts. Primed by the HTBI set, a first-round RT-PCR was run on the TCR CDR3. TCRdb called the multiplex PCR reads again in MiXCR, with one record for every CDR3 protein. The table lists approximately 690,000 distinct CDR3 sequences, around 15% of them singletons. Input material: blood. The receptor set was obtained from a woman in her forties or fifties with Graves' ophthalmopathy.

DNA of the CDR3: TGTGCCACCAGCAGAGATCTGGACAGGGGGGATGGCTACACCTTC. Its translation: CATSRDLDRGDGYTF. This sequence joins TRBV15 and TRBJ1-2; TRBD1 aligns across 10 bases. V lost 0 bases to trimming and J lost 6 bases; unmatched junction nucleotides: 4. Per the germline V gene, CDR1 is LNHNV and CDR2 is YYDKDF (reference sequence). This CDR3 is 15 amino acids long.

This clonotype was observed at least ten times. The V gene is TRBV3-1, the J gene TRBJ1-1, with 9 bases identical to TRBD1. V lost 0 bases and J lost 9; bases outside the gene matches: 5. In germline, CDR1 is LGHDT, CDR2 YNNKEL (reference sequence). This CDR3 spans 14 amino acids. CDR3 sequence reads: CASSQDSTGGKAFF. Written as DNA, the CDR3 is TGTGCCAGCAGCCAAGATTCGACAGGGGGTAAAGCTTTCTTT.

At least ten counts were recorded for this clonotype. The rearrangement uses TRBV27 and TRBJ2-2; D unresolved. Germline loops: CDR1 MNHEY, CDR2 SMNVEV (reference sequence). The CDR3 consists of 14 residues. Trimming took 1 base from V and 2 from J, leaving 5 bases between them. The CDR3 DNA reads TGTGCCAGCAGTTTATTCAGAAACACCGGGGAGCTGTTTTTT. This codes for CASSLFRNTGELFF.

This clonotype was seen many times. Here the CDR3 reads CASSTSAGGPTNEQFF. The DNA for the CDR3 is TGTGCCAGCAGTACATCAGCGGGAGGGCCAACGAATGAGCAGTTCTTC. The genes are TRBV28 and TRBJ2-1; TRBD2 aligns across 10 bases. Germline V CDR1 and CDR2: MDHEN, SYDVKM. This CDR3 is 16 amino acids long. Germline trimming cut 5 bases from V and 7 bases from J; bases unmatched to any gene: 11.

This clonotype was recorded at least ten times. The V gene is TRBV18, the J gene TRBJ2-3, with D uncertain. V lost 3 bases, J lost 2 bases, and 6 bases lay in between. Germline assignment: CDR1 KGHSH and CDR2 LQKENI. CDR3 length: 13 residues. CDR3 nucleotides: TGTGCCAGCTCACCGACCTTCACAGATACGCAGTATTTT. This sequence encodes CASSPTFTDTQYF.

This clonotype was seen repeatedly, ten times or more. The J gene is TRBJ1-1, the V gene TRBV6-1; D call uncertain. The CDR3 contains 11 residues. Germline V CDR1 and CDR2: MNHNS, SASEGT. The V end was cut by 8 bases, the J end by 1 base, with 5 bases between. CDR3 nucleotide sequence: TGTGCCAGCCAAACGAACACTGAAGCTTTCTTT. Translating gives CASQTNTEAFF.

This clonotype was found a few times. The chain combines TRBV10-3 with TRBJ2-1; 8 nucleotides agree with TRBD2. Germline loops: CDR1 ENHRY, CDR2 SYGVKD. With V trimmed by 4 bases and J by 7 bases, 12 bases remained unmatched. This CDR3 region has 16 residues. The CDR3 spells CAISAILAEGGNEQFF. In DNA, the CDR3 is TGTGCCATCAGTGCCATACTAGCGGAGGGCGGAAATGAGCAGTTCTTC.

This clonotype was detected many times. The CDR3 loop is CASSLPAYNEQFF. Written as DNA, the CDR3 is TGTGCCAGCAGTTTGCCCGCCTACAATGAGCAGTTCTTC. The genes are TRBV28 and TRBJ2-1, with D uncertain. Per germline, CDR1 MDHEN and CDR2 SYDVKM. The CDR3 contains 13 residues. V was trimmed by 3 bases and J by 2 bases, leaving 5 bases between them.

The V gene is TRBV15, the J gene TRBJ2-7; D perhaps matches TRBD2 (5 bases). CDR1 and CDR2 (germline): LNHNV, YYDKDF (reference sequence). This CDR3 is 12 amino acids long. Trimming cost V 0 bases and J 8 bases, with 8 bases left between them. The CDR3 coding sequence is TGTGCCACCAGCAGAGATACGGGAAAGCAGTACTTC. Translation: CATSRDTGKQYF.

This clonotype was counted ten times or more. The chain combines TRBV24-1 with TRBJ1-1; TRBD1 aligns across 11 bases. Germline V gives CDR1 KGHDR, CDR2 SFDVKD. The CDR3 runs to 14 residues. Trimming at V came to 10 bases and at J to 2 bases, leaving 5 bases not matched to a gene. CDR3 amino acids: CATRDRGGNTEAFF. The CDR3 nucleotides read TGTGCCACTAGGGACAGGGGGGGTAACACTGAAGCTTTCTTT.

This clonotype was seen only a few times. CDR3 protein: CASTTPGGHNEKLFF. CDR3 coding DNA: TGTGCCAGCACCACCCCAGGGGGACATAATGAAAAACTGTTTTTT. This rearrangement joins TRBV28 to TRBJ1-4, with 7 bases aligning to TRBD1. Germline values: CDR1 MDHEN, CDR2 SYDVKM. V was pared by 7 bases and J by 4 bases, with 9 bases of the junction left unmatched. This CDR3 has 15 residues. Based on the CDR3 plus reference TRBV28 and TRBJ1-4, the full variable domain is DVKVTQSSRYLVKRTGEKVFLECVQDMDHENMFWYRQDPGLGLRLIYFSYDVKMKEKGDIPEGYSVSREKKERFSLILESASTNQTSMYLCASTTPGGHNEKLFFGSGTQLSVL.

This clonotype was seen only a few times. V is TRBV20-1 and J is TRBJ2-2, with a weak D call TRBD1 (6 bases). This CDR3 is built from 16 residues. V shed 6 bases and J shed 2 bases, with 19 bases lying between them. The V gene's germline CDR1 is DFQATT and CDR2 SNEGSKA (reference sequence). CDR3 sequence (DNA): TGCAGTGCGACCTCTGGGACATCTTTTAACACCGGGGAGCTGTTTTTT. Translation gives CSATSGTSFNTGELFF.

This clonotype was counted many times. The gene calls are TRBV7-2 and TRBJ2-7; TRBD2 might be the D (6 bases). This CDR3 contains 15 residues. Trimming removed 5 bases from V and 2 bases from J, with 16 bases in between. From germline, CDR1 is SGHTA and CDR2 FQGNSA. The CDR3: CASSPRRTTTYEQYF. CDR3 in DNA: TGTGCCAGCAGCCCACGCCGGACTACAACCTACGAGCAGTACTTC.

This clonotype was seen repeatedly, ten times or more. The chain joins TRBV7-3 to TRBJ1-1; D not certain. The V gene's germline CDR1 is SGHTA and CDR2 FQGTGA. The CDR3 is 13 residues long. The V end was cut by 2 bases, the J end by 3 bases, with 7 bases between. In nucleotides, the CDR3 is TGTGCCAGCAGCTTATACGTGGACACTGAAGCTTTCTTT. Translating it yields CASSLYVDTEAFF. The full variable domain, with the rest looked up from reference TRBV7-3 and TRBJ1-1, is GAGVSQTPSNKVTEKGKYVELRCDPISGHTALYWYRQSLGQGPEFLIYFQGTGAADDSGLPNDRFFAVRPEGSVSTLKIQRTERGDSAVYLCASSLYVDTEAFFGQGTRLTVV.

The CDR3 region is CATEGQGDNQPQHF. CDR3 in DNA: TGTGCCACTGAGGGACAGGGGGACAATCAGCCCCAGCATTTT. The chain employs TRBV6-1 and TRBJ1-5; 11 bases agree with TRBD1. V shed 10 bases and J 3 bases; nucleotides not matched to a gene: 5. The germline CDR1 and CDR2 sequences are MNHNS and SASEGT. The CDR3 totals 14 residues.

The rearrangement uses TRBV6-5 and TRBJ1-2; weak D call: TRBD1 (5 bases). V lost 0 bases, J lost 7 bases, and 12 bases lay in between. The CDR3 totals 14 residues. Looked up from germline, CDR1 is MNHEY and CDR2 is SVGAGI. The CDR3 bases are TGTGCCAGCAGTTACTCGACGGGGCGGAGTGGCTACACCTTC. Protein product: CASSYSTGRSGYTF.

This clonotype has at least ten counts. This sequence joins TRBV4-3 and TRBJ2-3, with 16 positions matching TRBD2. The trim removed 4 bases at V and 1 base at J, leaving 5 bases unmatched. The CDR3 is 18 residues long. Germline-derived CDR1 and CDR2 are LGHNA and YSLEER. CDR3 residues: CASSPGTSGRVGTDTQYF. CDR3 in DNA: TGCGCCAGCAGCCCTGGGACTAGCGGGAGGGTTGGCACAGATACGCAGTATTTT.

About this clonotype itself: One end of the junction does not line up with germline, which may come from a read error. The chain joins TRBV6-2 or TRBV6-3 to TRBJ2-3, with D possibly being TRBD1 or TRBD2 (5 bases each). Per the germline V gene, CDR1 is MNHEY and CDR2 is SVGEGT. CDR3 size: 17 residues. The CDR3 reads CASGYSKVRDGTDTQYF. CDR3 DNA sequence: TGTGCCAGCGGTTACTCGAAAGTCAGGGACGGGACAGATACGCAGTATTTT.

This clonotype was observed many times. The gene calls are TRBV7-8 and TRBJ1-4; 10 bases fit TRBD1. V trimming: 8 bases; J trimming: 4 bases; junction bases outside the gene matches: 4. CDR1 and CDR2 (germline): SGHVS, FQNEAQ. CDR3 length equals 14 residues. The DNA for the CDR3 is TGTGCCAGCGGGACAGGGGTTGATAATGAAAAACTGTTTTTT. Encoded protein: CASGTGVDNEKLFF.

The DNA of the CDR3 is TGCATTCCTAGTGGGGCGATCCACAATGAGCAGTTCTTC. It specifies CIPSGAIHNEQFF. This chain links TRBV20-1 with TRBJ2-1, with D perhaps TRBD1 (5 bases). The germline CDR1 and CDR2 sequences are DFQATT and SNEGSKA (reference sequence). The CDR3 runs to 13 residues.

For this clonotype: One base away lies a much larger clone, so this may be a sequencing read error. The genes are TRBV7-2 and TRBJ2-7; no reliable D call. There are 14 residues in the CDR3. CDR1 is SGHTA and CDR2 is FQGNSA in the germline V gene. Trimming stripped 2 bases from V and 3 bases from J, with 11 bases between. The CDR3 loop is CASSLSLRFYEQYF. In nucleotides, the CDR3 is TGTGCCAGCAGCTTAAGTTTAAGGTTCTACGAGCAGTACTTC.

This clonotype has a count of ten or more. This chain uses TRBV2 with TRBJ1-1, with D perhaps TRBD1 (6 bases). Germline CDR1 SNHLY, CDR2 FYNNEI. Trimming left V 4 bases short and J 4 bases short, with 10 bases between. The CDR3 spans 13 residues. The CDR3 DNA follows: TGTGCCAGCAGTGTATGGGGGCTCACTGAAGCTTTCTTT. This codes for CASSVWGLTEAFF.

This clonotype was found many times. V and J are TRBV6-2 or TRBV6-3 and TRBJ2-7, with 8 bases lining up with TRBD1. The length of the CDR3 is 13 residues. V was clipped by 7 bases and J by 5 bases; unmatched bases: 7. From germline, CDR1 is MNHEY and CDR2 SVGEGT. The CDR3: CASTPRGLNEQYF. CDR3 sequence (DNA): TGTGCCAGCACTCCCAGGGGGCTAAACGAGCAGTACTTC.